This T cell receptor (beta chain) was documented in a study of T cell clonotyping in hematopoietic cell transplantation. General observations from the study: Recipient TCR diversity dropped after transplant; expanded clonotypes rose from day 30 to 180. At the given depth, recipient repertoires were over 97% de novo clonotypes.

About this clone: Its antigen is unknown.

Sequencing was performed with immunoSEQ multiplex PCR; in TCRdb, only in-frame clones are kept and a portion is missing. The sample has 35,000 to 50,000 clones, 95% seen once. The CDR3 consists of 14 residues. Germline values: CDR1 MNHEY, CDR2 SVGAGI. Deletions cut 2 bases from V and 1 base from J, with 8 bases between. This TCR derives from a man in his thirties or forties in good health. Some clones in this sample may be carry-over from other donors' samples. J is TRBJ1-1 and V is TRBV6-5; D is ambiguous. Sequencing was performed on peripheral blood mononuclear cells. CDR3 amino acids: CASSYRRQNTEAFF. As DNA, the CDR3 is TGTGCCAGCAGTTACCGACGGCAGAACACTGAAGCTTTCTTT.